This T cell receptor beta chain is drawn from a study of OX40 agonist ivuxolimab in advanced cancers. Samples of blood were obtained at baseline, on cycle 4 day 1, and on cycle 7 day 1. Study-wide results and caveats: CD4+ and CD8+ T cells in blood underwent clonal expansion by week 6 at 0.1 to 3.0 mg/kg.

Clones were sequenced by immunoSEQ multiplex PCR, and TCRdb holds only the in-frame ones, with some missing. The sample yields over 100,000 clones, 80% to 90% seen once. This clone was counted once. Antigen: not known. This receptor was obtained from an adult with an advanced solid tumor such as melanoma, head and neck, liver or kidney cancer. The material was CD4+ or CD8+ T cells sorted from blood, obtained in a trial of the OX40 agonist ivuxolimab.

The CDR3 reads CASSEVHKIDYNEQFF. CDR3 DNA sequence: TGTGCCAGCAGTGAAGTTCACAAGATAGACTACAATGAGCAGTTCTTC. This chain links TRBV2 with TRBJ2-1; D not certain. Per germline, CDR1 SNHLY and CDR2 FYNNEI. Between the trimmed V and J ends, which lost 1 base and 3 bases, there was a span of 13 bases. The CDR3 consists of 16 residues.